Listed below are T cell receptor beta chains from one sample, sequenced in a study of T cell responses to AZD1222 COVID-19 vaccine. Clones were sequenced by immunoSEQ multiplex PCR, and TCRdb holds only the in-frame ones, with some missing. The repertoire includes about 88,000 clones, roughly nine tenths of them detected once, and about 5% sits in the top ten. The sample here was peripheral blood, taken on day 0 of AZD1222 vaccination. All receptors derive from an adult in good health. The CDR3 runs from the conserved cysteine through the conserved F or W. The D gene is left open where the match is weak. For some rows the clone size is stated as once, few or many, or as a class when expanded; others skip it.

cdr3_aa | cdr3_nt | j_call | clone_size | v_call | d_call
CASSIRRNTIYF | TGTGCCAGTAGTATCAGAAGAAACACCATATATTTT | TRBJ1-3 | . | TRBV19 | .
CASRVDPQETQYF | TGCGCCAGCAGGGTTGACCCCCAAGAGACCCAGTACTTC | TRBJ2-5 | . | TRBV5-1 | .
CASSVHRWENYNEQFF | TGTGCCAGCAGTGTTCACAGGTGGGAGAATTACAATGAGCAGTTCTTC | TRBJ2-1 | once | TRBV2 | .
CASRPSGQRGTDTQYF | TGCGCCAGCAGACCCAGCGGACAGAGAGGCACAGATACGCAGTATTTT | TRBJ2-3 | . | TRBV4-1 | .
CASSYSGQSNQPQHF | TGTGCCAGCAGCTACAGTGGACAGAGCAATCAGCCCCAGCATTTT | TRBJ1-5 | . | TRBV4-2 | .
CASSQVRGALGYVSGYTF | TGCGCCAGCAGTCAAGTTAGGGGGGCGCTCGGTTATGTTTCTGGCTACACCTTC | TRBJ1-2 | . | TRBV23-1 | .
CASSQGQGTKNIQYF | TGCGCCAGCAGCCAAGGACAGGGGACCAAAAACATTCAGTACTTC | TRBJ2-4 | . | TRBV4-1 | TRBD1
CASSLATTSSEQFF | TGCGCCAGCAGCTTGGCCACCACTAGTAGCGAGCAGTTCTTC | TRBJ2-1 | . | TRBV5-1 | .
CASSVTGGTEAFF | TGCGCCAGCAGCGTAACAGGGGGCACTGAAGCTTTCTTT | TRBJ1-1 | . | TRBV5-1 | TRBD1
CASVMTSGGGYNEQFF | TGTGCCAGTGTCATGACTAGCGGGGGAGGCTACAATGAGCAGTTCTTC | TRBJ2-1 | . | TRBV19 | TRBD2
CASVDRVVTEAFF | TGTGCCAGTGTGGACAGGGTAGTCACTGAAGCTTTCTTT | TRBJ1-1 | . | TRBV6-6 | TRBD1
CASIRGSGGELFF | TGCGCCAGCATTCGCGGGAGTGGCGGGGAGCTGTTTTTT | TRBJ2-2 | . | TRBV10-2 | TRBD2
CASSLYQGFYGYTF | TGTGCCAGCAGTTTATACCAGGGCTTCTATGGCTACACCTTC | TRBJ1-2 | . | TRBV27 | .
CASSQEGFWETQYF | TGCGCCAGCAGCCAAGAGGGCTTTTGGGAGACCCAGTACTTC | TRBJ2-5 | . | TRBV4-1 | .
CASRGTGVETQYF | TGTGCCAGCAGAGGGACAGGGGTAGAGACCCAGTACTTC | TRBJ2-5 | . | TRBV2 | TRBD1
CASSGTGSSSPLHF | TGTGCCAGCAGCGGCACAGGGAGTAGTTCACCCCTCCACTTT | TRBJ1-6 | few | TRBV5-4 | .
CASSPDRGWKAFF | TGTGCCAGCAGCCCAGACAGGGGATGGAAAGCTTTCTTT | TRBJ1-1 | . | TRBV7-3 | TRBD1
CASSELARTYGYTF | TGTGCCAGCAGTGAATTGGCGCGGACCTATGGCTACACCTTC | TRBJ1-2 | . | TRBV25-1 | .
CASSRKGTPWIETQYF | TGTGCCAGCAGCCGGAAAGGGACTCCGTGGATTGAGACCCAGTACTTC | TRBJ2-5 | . | TRBV3-1/TRBV3-2 | .
CARRLRTQKLYYEQYF | TGTGCCCGCCGACTCAGGACTCAGAAATTGTACTACGAGCAGTACTTC | TRBJ2-7 | . | TRBV15 | .
CASESGLASGETQYF | TGCGCCAGTGAGTCTGGGCTAGCCTCAGGGGAGACCCAGTACTTC | TRBJ2-5 | once | TRBV5-1 | .
CASSLAGYGGYTF | TGTGCCAGCAGTTTGGCGGGGTACGGCGGCTACACCTTC | TRBJ1-2 | . | TRBV28 | .
CASSTFGDTEAFF | TGTGCCAGCAGCACTTTCGGGGACACTGAAGCTTTCTTT | TRBJ1-1 | . | TRBV9 | .
CASSYPGHGELFF | TGTGCCAGCAGTTACCCGGGACACGGGGAGCTGTTTTTT | TRBJ2-2 | . | TRBV6-6 | .
CASSQAGQSYNEQFF | TGCGCCAGCAGCCAAGCGGGACAGTCCTACAATGAGCAGTTCTTC | TRBJ2-1 | . | TRBV4-1 | TRBD1
CASTLERLAQETQYF | TGTGCCAGCACACTGGAAAGACTAGCTCAAGAGACCCAGTACTTC | TRBJ2-5 | . | TRBV6-4 | TRBD2
CASRSGGGHTEAFF | TGTGCCAGCAGGAGCGGTGGGGGGCACACTGAAGCTTTCTTT | TRBJ1-1 | once | TRBV6-5 | .
CSASGHSVDIQYF | TGCAGTGCTAGTGGCCATTCGGTAGACATTCAGTACTTC | TRBJ2-4 | . | TRBV20-1 | .
CASRFGSPAGELFF | TGTGCCAGCAGATTCGGATCACCAGCCGGGGAGCTGTTTTTT | TRBJ2-2 | once | TRBV2 | .
CASSRLKTGGEVDGYTF | TGTGCCAGCAGCCGGTTGAAGACAGGGGGCGAGGTTGATGGCTACACCTTC | TRBJ1-2 | . | TRBV7-9 | TRBD1
CASSLRPSGYNEQFF | TGTGCCAGCAGCTTGCGTCCTAGCGGCTACAATGAGCAGTTCTTC | TRBJ2-1 | . | TRBV5-6 | TRBD2
CASSQPTSPDTQYF | TGCGCCAGCAGCCAACCCACTAGCCCAGATACGCAGTATTTT | TRBJ2-3 | . | TRBV4-1 | .
CASSLGQAGYQLKNTEAFF | TGTGCCAGCAGCTTGGGACAGGCCGGATATCAACTGAAGAACACTGAAGCTTTCTTT | TRBJ1-1 | . | TRBV5-4 | .
CASSGLRQGNYNEQFF | TGTGCCAGCAGCGGCCTCCGACAGGGCAATTACAATGAGCAGTTCTTC | TRBJ2-1 | . | TRBV9 | TRBD1
CASSPWGKADYEQYF | TGTGCCAGCAGCCCTTGGGGAAAAGCCGACTACGAGCAGTACTTC | TRBJ2-7 | . | TRBV3-1/TRBV3-2 | .
CASSVSGSTDTQYF | TGTGCCAGCAGCGTTAGCGGGAGCACAGATACGCAGTATTTT | TRBJ2-3 | . | TRBV9 | TRBD2
CAWSQTFPDTQYF | TGTGCCTGGAGCCAAACTTTCCCAGATACGCAGTATTTT | TRBJ2-3 | . | TRBV30 | .
CASSRTGTSYEQYF | TGTGCCAGCAGTCGGACAGGTACCTCCTACGAGCAGTACTTC | TRBJ2-7 | . | TRBV27 | TRBD1
CATSEPTESYGYTF | TGTGCCACCAGTGAGCCCACAGAGAGTTATGGCTACACCTTC | TRBJ1-2 | . | TRBV24-1 | .
CASSQPTGGSDTQYF | TGTGCCAGCAGTCAACCCACAGGGGGCTCAGATACGCAGTATTTT | TRBJ2-3 | . | TRBV6-2/TRBV6-3 | TRBD1
CASSLNSGELFF | TGTGCCAGCAGTTTAAACAGCGGGGAGCTGTTTTTT | TRBJ2-2 | . | TRBV27 | .
CAIRKTSTGNTIYF | TGTGCCATCAGGAAGACTAGCACTGGAAACACCATATATTTT | TRBJ1-3 | . | TRBV10-3 | .
CASSQVGLNEQFF | TGTGCCAGCAGCCAAGTAGGACTCAATGAGCAGTTCTTC | TRBJ2-1 | . | TRBV3-1/TRBV3-2 | .
CASSVLAGLRNEQFF | TGTGCCAGCAGCGTACTAGCGGGGCTTAGGAATGAGCAGTTCTTC | TRBJ2-1 | . | TRBV5-5 | TRBD2
CATSRDLAGRDQPQHF | TGTGCCACCAGCAGAGATTTGGCAGGGAGGGATCAGCCCCAGCATTTT | TRBJ1-5 | few | TRBV15 | .
CASRAESATNEKLFF | TGTGCCAGCAGGGCCGAGAGTGCAACTAATGAAAAACTGTTTTTT | TRBJ1-4 | . | TRBV2 | .
CASSFHTSEFQNEQFF | TGTGCCAGCAGCTTCCATACTAGCGAATTTCAAAATGAGCAGTTCTTC | TRBJ2-1 | . | TRBV11-2 | TRBD2
CASSLVRLYGGYTF | TGTGCCAGCAGCTTAGTCAGGCTCTACGGGGGCTACACCTTC | TRBJ1-2 | . | TRBV7-2 | .
CAYGDSYNSPLHF | TGTGCCTACGGGGACAGTTATAATTCACCCCTCCACTTT | TRBJ1-6 | . | TRBV28 | TRBD1
CASSQPAAGYTF | TGTGCCAGCAGCCAACCGGCCGCTGGCTACACCTTC | TRBJ1-2 | . | TRBV3-1/TRBV3-2 | .
CASSLLQYGYTF | TGTGCCAGCAGCTTACTACAATATGGCTACACCTTC | TRBJ1-2 | . | TRBV11-2 | .
CASEPPTGYNEQFF | TGTGCCAGCGAACCTCCGACGGGATACAATGAGCAGTTCTTC | TRBJ2-1 | . | TRBV9 | .
CATSRNPSETQYF | TGTGCCACCAGCAGAAACCCCTCCGAGACCCAGTACTTC | TRBJ2-5 | . | TRBV15 | .